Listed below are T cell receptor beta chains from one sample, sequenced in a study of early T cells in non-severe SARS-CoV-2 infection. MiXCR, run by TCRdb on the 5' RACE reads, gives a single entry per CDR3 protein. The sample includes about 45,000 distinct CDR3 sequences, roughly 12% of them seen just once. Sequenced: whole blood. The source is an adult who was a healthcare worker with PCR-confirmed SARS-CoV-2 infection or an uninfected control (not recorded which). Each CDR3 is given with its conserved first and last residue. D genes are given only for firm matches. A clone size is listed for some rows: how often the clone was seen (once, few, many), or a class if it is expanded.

TGTGCCAGCAGCTTAGAAGCGACAACCAACTACGAGCAGTACTTC	CASSLEATTNYEQYF	TRBV11-2	TRBJ2-7	many	-
TGTGCCAGCAGCCATCTCTACGAGCAGTACTTC	CASSHLYEQYF	TRBV14	TRBJ2-7	many	-
TGTGCCAGCGTGCGGGACAGTTGGGATGAGCAGTTCTTC	CASVRDSWDEQFF	TRBV10-3	TRBJ2-1	few	-
TGTGCCAGCAGTTACTCGTCTAGCGGGAGATCGGTCGAGCAGTACTTC	CASSYSSSGRSVEQYF	TRBV6-2/TRBV6-3	TRBJ2-7	many	TRBD2
TGTGCCAGCACCCTGAGTCTTGGGACGGGGAACACTGAAGCTTTCTTT	CASTLSLGTGNTEAFF	TRBV28	TRBJ1-1	many	-
TGTGCCAGCAGCCCCAGGGCCCTAGCGGGACGCCAAGAGACCCAGTACTTC	CASSPRALAGRQETQYF	TRBV5-4	TRBJ2-5	-	TRBD2
TGCAGCGTTCGGACTAGCGGGCAGGGAGAGCAGTACTTC	CSVRTSGQGEQYF	TRBV29-1	TRBJ2-7	-	TRBD2
TGTGCCAGCAAGCGAACCGGGACAGGGGTCTACGAGCAGTACTTC	CASKRTGTGVYEQYF	TRBV27	TRBJ2-7	many	TRBD1
TGTGCCAGTAGTATCTCGGTCTATGGCTACACCTTC	CASSISVYGYTF	TRBV19	TRBJ1-2	many	-
TGTGCCAGCAGCGACGGACAGATCTACGAGCAGTACTTC	CASSDGQIYEQYF	TRBV6-2/TRBV6-3	TRBJ2-7	many	-
TGCAGCGTCCGGGGGGTCCCCTTGTACGAGCAGTACTTC	CSVRGVPLYEQYF	TRBV29-1	TRBJ2-7	many	TRBD2
TGTGCAAGTCGCTCCGGACCTTCCTACGAGCAGTACTTC	CASRSGPSYEQYF	TRBV12-2	TRBJ2-7	-	-
TGTGCCAGCAGCCGACAGGGGGCAGGGACCTACGAGCAGTACTTC	CASSRQGAGTYEQYF	TRBV5-5	TRBJ2-7	-	TRBD1
TGCGCCAGCAGCCCCTGGGACAGGGGGCAATATAAACTGTTTTTT	CASSPWDRGQYKLFF	TRBV4-3	TRBJ1-4	many	TRBD1
TGTGCCAGCAGCTTAGACATCTCCTACGAGCAGTACTTC	CASSLDISYEQYF	TRBV7-8	TRBJ2-7	many	-
TGTGCCAGCAGTTATCAGACAGGGGTTTTGTACGAGCAGTACTTC	CASSYQTGVLYEQYF	TRBV6-5	TRBJ2-7	-	TRBD1
TGTGCCAGCAGCGTTAGCGGGAGGGCCGGGGATACGCAGTATTTT	CASSVSGRAGDTQYF	TRBV9	TRBJ2-3	many	TRBD2
TGCGCCAGCAGTGAGTCTGCGGAAAACATTCAGTACTTC	CASSESAENIQYF	TRBV10-2	TRBJ2-4	-	-
TGTGCCAGCAGCTCTACGACGGACACCGGGGAGCTGTTTTTT	CASSSTTDTGELFF	TRBV7-2	TRBJ2-2	few	-
TGTGCCAGCAGCCTAGCGGCGGGGGAACCTGACGGGCAGTACTTC	CASSLAAGEPDGQYF	TRBV7-2	TRBJ2-7	-	TRBD2
TGTGCCAGCACGGCGGGAGTTGTAGCTGAGCAGTTCTTC	CASTAGVVAEQFF	TRBV28	TRBJ2-1	many	TRBD2
TGCGCCAGCAGCTTGGGACAGCCTGGTTTCGGAGGCGGGGACACTGAAGCTTTCTTT	CASSLGQPGFGGGDTEAFF	TRBV5-1	TRBJ1-1	few	-
TGTGCCAGCAGCCCCCGGGACAGACTCTACACAGATACGCAGTATTTT	CASSPRDRLYTDTQYF	TRBV4-2	TRBJ2-3	many	TRBD1
TGTGCCAGCAGCTTATCTTGGGTAGAGACCCAGTACTTC	CASSLSWVETQYF	TRBV7-9	TRBJ2-5	-	-
TGCAGTGCTAGAGTAGGCCTAGGTCGCAATGAGCAGTTCTTC	CSARVGLGRNEQFF	TRBV20-1	TRBJ2-1	many	-
TGTGCCAGCAGCCAAGATTACAGCTATGGCTACACCTTC	CASSQDYSYGYTF	TRBV14	TRBJ1-2	many	-
TGCAGTGCTGACGACTATGGCGCCGACGAAGTGGTGGTCACAGATACGCAGTATTTT	CSADDYGADEVVVTDTQYF	TRBV20-1	TRBJ2-3	many	-
TGTGCCAGCAGTTTATTGACCTTCACTAGCACAGATACGCAGTATTTT	CASSLLTFTSTDTQYF	TRBV28	TRBJ2-3	-	-
TGTGCCAGCAGACTTAGGGCCGGGGACAGCAACACCGGGGAGCTGTTTTTT	CASRLRAGDSNTGELFF	TRBV27	TRBJ2-2	many	TRBD1
TGCAGCGGACGTTGGGGGGTCACTGAAGCTTTCTTT	CSGRWGVTEAFF	TRBV29-1	TRBJ1-1	once	-
TGTGCCAGCAGGGTAGGACAGGGGAAACATAAGAACACTGAAGCTTTCTTT	CASRVGQGKHKNTEAFF	TRBV28	TRBJ1-1	few	TRBD1
TGTGCCAGCAGCTTGGGACAGGGTCGCAATCAGCCCCAGCATTTT	CASSLGQGRNQPQHF	TRBV7-2	TRBJ1-5	few	TRBD1
TGTGCCAGCAGGACAGGGAGCCCTACAGAGCAGTACTTC	CASRTGSPTEQYF	TRBV6-5	TRBJ2-7	many	TRBD1
TGTGCCAGCGGAATATATGAAAAACTGTTTTTT	CASGIYEKLFF	TRBV7-9	TRBJ1-4	many	-
TGTGCCAGCAGTTTATTCACCGGGCAAGACTATGGCTACACCTTC	CASSLFTGQDYGYTF	TRBV12-3/TRBV12-4	TRBJ1-2	-	-
TGTGCCAGCAGTTTAGTAGCAACCGAGCAGTACTTC	CASSLVATEQYF	TRBV28	TRBJ2-7	-	-